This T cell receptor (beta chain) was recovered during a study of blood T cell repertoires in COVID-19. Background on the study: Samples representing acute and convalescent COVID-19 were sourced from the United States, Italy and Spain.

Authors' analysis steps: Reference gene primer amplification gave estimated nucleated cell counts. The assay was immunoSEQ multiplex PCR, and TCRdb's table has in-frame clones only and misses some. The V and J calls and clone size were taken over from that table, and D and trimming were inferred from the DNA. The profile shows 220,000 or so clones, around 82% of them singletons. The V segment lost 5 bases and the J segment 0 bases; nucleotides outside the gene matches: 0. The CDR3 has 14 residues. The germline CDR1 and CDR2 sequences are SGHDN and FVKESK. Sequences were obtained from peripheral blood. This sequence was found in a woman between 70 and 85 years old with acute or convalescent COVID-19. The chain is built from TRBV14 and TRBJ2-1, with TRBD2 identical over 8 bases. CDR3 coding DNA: TGTGCCAGCAGCGGACTAGCCTCCTACAATGAGCAGTTCTTC. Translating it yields CASSGLASYNEQFF.